The present T cell receptor (beta chain) was sequenced within a study of T-cell memory formation after mild COVID-19. Study as a whole: TCR clusters were largely donor specific. Study-wide results and caveats: A second wave expanding day 15 to 37 was CD4+-biased; contracting clones were balanced. Some clones that responded were present in memory (sampled pre-infection), which suggests cross-reactive memory joined. Largely, contracting CD4+ clones fell within CM and EM, and contracting CD8+ clones within EMRA.

The CDR3 is 17 residues long. Germline V gene data show CDR1 as LNHDA and CDR2 as SQIVND (reference sequence). Trimming took 4 bases from V and 2 from J; bases not matched to a gene: 9. A remark on this clonotype: The antigen is not known.

A single record per CDR3 protein comes from TCRdb applying MiXCR to the 5' RACE reads. The data show about 350,000 distinct CDR3 sequences, with approximately 15% seen just once and 22% held by the top ten. The TCR comes from a man between 18 and 35 years old who had mild COVID-19 (a few samples of this study predate the infection). Cell type and time point are not known. Sample: PBMCs or a T cell subset sorted from them (not recorded which). This sequence joins TRBV19 and TRBJ2-1; 9 nucleotides align to TRBD2. This chain's CDR3 is CASSTVTSGLPYNEQFF. The CDR3 DNA sequence: TGTGCCAGTAGTACCGTGACTAGCGGTCTTCCCTACAATGAGCAGTTCTTC.